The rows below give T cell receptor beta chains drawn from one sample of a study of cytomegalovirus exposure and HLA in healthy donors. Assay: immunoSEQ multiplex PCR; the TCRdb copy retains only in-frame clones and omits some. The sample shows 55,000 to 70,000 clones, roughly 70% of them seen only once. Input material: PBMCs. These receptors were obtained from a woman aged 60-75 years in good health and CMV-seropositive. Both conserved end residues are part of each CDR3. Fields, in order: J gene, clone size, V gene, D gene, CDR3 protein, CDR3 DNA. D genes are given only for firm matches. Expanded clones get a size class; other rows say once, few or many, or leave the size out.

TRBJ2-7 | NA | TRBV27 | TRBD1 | CASSLSGQGRSYEQYF | TGTGCCAGCAGTTTATCAGGACAGGGGCGTTCCTACGAGCAGTACTTC
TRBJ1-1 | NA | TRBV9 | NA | CASSVGGHYDTEAFF | TGTGCCAGCAGCGTAGGGGGACATTATGACACTGAAGCTTTCTTT
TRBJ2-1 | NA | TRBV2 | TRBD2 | CASRHGRLAGGRWDEQFF | TGTGCCAGCCGTCATGGGAGACTAGCGGGGGGCCGGTGGGATGAGCAGTTCTTC
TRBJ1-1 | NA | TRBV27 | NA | CASSLRVLGASGQLEAFF | TGTGCCAGCAGTTTAAGGGTGTTGGGGGCGAGTGGGCAGCTTGAAGCTTTCTTT
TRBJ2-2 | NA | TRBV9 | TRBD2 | CAPPEASGGAGTGELFF | TGTGCCCCACCCGAGGCTAGCGGGGGGGCGGGGACCGGGGAGCTGTTTTTT
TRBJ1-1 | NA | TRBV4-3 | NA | CASSQEVRGLGIAFF | TGCGCCAGCAGCCAAGAGGTTCGGGGGTTGGGTATTGCTTTCTTT
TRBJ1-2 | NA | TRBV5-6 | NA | CASSLARESGYTF | TGTGCCAGCAGCTTGGCCAGGGAATCCGGCTACACCTTC
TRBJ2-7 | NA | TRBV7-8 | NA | CASRGRGSYEQYF | TGTGCCAGCAGAGGGCGGGGCTCCTACGAGCAGTACTTC
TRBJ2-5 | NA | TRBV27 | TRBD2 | CASSPFPAVKRGAQETQYF | TGTGCCAGCAGTCCATTCCCCGCCGTCAAGCGGGGTGCACAAGAGACCCAGTACTTC
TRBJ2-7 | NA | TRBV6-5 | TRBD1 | CASSTGVTYEQYF | TGTGCCAGCTCGACAGGGGTAACCTACGAGCAGTACTTC
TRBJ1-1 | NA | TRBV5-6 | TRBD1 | CASSLDRGEAFF | TGTGCCAGCAGCCTAGACAGGGGTGAAGCTTTCTTT
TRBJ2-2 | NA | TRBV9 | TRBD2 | CASSVTSGGASGELFF | TGTGCCAGCAGCGTGACTAGCGGGGGGGCGTCCGGGGAGCTGTTTTTT
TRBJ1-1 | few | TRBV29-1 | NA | CSVEDPEGITEAFF | TGCAGCGTTGAAGATCCGGAGGGGATCACTGAAGCTTTCTTT
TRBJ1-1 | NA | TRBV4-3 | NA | CASSQVAGVAFF | TGCGCCAGCAGCCAAGTGGCAGGGGTAGCTTTCTTT
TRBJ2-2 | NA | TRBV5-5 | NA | CASSQTGNTGELFF | TGTGCCAGCAGCCAGACAGGGAACACCGGGGAGCTGTTTTTT
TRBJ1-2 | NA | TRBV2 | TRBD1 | CAGASGTGSSGYTF | TGTGCCGGCGCCTCCGGGACAGGGTCGTCTGGCTACACCTTC
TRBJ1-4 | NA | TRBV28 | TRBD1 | CASSKTGTRHEKLFF | TGTGCCAGCAGTAAGACAGGGACTCGGCATGAAAAACTGTTTTTT
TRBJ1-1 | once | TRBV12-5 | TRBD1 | CASGRQGTEAFF | TGTGCTAGTGGCCGACAGGGGACTGAAGCTTTCTTT
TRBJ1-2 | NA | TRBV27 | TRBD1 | CASSFDRGDSDGYTF | TGTGCCAGCAGTTTTGACAGGGGAGATTCGGATGGCTACACCTTC
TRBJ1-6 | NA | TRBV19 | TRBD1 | CASSDRGNSPLHF | TGTGCCAGTAGTGACAGGGGGAATTCACCCCTCCACTTT
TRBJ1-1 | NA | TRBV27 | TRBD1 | CASSLRQGLGYTEAFF | TGTGCCAGCAGCCTAAGACAGGGGCTCGGGTACACTGAAGCTTTCTTT
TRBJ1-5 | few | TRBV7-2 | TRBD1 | CASSQGQGLGQPQHF | TGTGCCAGCAGCCAGGGACAGGGCCTGGGTCAGCCCCAGCATTTT
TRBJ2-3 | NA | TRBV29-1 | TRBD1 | CSVEGQGTDTQYF | TGCAGCGTTGAAGGACAGGGAACAGATACGCAGTATTTT
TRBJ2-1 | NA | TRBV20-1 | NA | CSASSNEQFF | TGCAGTGCTTCGAGCAATGAGCAGTTCTTC
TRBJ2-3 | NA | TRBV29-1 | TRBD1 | CSVQGASADTQYF | TGCAGCGTACAGGGGGCGAGTGCAGATACGCAGTATTTT
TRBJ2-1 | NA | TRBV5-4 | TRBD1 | CASSLAPTGNNEQFF | TGTGCCAGCAGCTTGGCCCCGACAGGGAACAATGAGCAGTTCTTC
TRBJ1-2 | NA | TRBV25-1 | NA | CASSGYGHNSF | TGTGCCAGCAGTGGGTACGGACACAACTCCTTC
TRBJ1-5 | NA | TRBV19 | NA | CASSMTRGGYDQPQHF | TGTGCCAGTAGTATGACCCGGGGAGGGTATGATCAGCCCCAGCATTTT
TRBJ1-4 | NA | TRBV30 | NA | CAWSASSEEKLFF | TGTGCCTGGAGTGCGTCTAGTGAGGAAAAACTGTTTTTT
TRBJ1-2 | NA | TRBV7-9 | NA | CSSSLDSYGYTF | TGTTCCAGCAGCTTGGACAGCTATGGCTACACCTTC
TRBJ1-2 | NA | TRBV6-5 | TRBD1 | CASSLQGQGHNYGYTF | TGTGCCAGCAGTTTACAAGGACAGGGCCATAACTATGGCTACACCTTC
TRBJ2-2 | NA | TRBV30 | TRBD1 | CAWRDPDRGRTGELFF | TGTGCCTGGAGAGACCCAGACAGGGGGCGGACCGGGGAGCTGTTTTTT
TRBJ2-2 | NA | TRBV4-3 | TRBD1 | CASSRRDRGSANTGELFF | TGCGCCAGCAGCAGGAGAGACAGGGGGTCCGCGAACACCGGGGAGCTGTTTTTT
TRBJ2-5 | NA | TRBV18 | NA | CASSPIDSQETQYF | TGTGCCAGCTCACCCATTGACAGCCAAGAGACCCAGTACTTC
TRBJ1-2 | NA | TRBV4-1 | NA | CASSQINGEGYGYTF | TGCGCCAGCAGCCAAATTAACGGGGAAGGCTATGGCTACACCTTC
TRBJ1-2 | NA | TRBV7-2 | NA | CASSRSWKEAYGYTF | TGTGCCAGCAGCCGTTCCTGGAAGGAGGCCTATGGCTACACCTTC
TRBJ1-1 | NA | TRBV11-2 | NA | CASSLTRANTEAFF | TGTGCCAGCAGCTTAACGAGGGCGAACACTGAAGCTTTCTTT
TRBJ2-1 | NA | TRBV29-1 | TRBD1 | CSVVGTVYNEQFF | TGCAGCGTTGTGGGGACAGTTTACAATGAGCAGTTCTTC
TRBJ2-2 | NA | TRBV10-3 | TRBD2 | CAISDLAGAGELFF | TGTGCCATCAGTGACCTAGCGGGGGCCGGGGAGCTGTTTTTT